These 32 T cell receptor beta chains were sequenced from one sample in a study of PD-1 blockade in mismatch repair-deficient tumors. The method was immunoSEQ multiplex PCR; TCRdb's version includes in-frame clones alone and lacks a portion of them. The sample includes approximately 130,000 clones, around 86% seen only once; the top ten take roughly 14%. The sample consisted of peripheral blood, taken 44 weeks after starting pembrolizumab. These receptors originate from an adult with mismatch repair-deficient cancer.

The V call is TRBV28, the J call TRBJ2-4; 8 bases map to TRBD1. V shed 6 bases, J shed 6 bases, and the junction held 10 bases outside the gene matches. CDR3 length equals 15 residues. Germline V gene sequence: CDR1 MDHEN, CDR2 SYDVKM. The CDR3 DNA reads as TGTGCCAGCAGGATCATCAGGGGGCTTGGAAACATTCAGTACTTC. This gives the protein CASRIIRGLGNIQYF.

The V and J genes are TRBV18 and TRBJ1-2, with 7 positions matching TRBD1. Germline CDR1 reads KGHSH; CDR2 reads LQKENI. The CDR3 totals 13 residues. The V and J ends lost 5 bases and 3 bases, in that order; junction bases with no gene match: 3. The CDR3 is CASSKTGDYGYTF. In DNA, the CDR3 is TGTGCCAGCTCAAAAACAGGGGACTATGGCTACACCTTC.

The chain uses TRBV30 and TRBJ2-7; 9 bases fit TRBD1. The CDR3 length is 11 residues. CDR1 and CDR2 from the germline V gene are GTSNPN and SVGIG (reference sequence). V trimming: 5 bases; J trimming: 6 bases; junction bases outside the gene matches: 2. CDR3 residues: CAWGQGTEQYF. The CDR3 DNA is TGTGCCTGGGGACAGGGGACCGAGCAGTACTTC.

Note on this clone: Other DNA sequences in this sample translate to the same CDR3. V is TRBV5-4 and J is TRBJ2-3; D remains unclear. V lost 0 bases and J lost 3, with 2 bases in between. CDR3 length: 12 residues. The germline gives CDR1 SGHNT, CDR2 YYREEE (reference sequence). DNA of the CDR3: TGTGCCAGCAGCTTGGAGACAGATACGCAGTATTTT. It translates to CASSLETDTQYF.

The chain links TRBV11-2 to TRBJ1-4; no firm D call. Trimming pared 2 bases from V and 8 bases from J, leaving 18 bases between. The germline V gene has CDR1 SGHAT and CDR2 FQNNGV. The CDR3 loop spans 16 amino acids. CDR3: CASSLFRPGPNEKLFF. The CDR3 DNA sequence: TGTGCCAGCAGCTTATTTCGGCCGGGCCCCAACGAAAAACTGTTTTTT.

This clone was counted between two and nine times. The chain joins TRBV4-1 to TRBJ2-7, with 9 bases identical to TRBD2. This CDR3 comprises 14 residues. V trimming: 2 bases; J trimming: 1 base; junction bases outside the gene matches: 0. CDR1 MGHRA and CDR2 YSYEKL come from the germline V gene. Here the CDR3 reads CASSQSGRSYEQYF. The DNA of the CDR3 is TGCGCCAGCAGCCAAAGCGGGAGGTCCTACGAGCAGTACTTC.

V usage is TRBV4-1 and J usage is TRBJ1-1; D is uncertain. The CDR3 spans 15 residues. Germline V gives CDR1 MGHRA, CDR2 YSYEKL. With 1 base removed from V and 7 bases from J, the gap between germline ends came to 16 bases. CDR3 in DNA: TGCGCCAGCAGCCAAGGTCGTACATACACCCTTGAAGCTTTCTTT. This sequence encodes CASSQGRTYTLEAFF.

CDR3: CASSEGVEQFF. The CDR3 coding sequence is TGTGCCAGTAGCGAGGGAGTGGAGCAGTTCTTC. This chain joins TRBV19 and TRBJ2-1; D is perhaps TRBD2 (5 bases). This CDR3 region has 11 residues. V lost 6 bases, J lost 10 bases, and 10 bases lay in between. CDR1 and CDR2 from the germline V gene are LNHDA and SQIVND (reference sequence).

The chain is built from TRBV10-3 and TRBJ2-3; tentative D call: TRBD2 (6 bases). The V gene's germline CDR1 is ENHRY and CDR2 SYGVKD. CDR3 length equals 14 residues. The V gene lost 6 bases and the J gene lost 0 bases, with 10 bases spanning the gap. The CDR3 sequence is CAIRTGTSTDTQYF. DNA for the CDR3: TGTGCCATCAGGACCGGGACTAGCACAGATACGCAGTATTTT.

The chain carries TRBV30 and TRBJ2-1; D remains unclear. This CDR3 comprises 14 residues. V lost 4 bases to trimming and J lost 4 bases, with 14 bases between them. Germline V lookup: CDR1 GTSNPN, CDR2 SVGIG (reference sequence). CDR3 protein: CAWTEKTVYNEQFF. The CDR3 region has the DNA TGTGCCTGGACCGAAAAGACTGTTTACAATGAGCAGTTCTTC.

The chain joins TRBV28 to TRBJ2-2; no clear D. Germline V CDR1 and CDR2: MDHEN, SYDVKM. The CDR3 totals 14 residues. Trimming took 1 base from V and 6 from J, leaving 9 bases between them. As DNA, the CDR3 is TGTGCCAGCAGTTTATCGCTCGGGCCCGGGGAGCTGTTTTTT. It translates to CASSLSLGPGELFF.

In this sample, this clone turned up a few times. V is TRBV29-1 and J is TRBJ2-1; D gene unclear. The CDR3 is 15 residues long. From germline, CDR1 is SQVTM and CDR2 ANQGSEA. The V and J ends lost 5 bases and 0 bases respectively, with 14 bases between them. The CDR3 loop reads CSVPVVASSYNEQFF. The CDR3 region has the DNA TGCAGCGTTCCCGTAGTAGCCTCCTCCTACAATGAGCAGTTCTTC.

CDR3 DNA sequence: TGCGCCAGCAGTGAGCCCCGACAGGGAATGGGGGGGGAGCAGTACTTC. Translation: CASSEPRQGMGGEQYF. The chain employs TRBV10-2 and TRBJ2-7; D assignment may be TRBD1 or TRBD2 (7 bases each). From germline, CDR1 is WSHSY and CDR2 SAAADI. Trimming removed 2 bases from V and 7 bases from J, with 21 bases in between. The CDR3 runs 16 residues.

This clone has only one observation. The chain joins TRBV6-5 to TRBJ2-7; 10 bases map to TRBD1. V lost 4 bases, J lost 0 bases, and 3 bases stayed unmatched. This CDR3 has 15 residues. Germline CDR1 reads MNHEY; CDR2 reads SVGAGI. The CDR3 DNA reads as TGTGCCAGCAGTTTCGGGACAGGGGTCTCCTACGAGCAGTACTTC. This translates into CASSFGTGVSYEQYF.

This CDR3 is CASSLGDRGRETEAFF. Written as DNA, the CDR3 is TGTGCCAGCAGCTTAGGAGACAGGGGGCGCGAGACTGAAGCTTTCTTT. The V and J genes are TRBV7-3 and TRBJ1-1; TRBD1 matches at 10 bases. J was trimmed by 5 bases and V by 2 bases; bases with no gene match: 8. Germline V gene data show CDR1 as SGHTA and CDR2 as FQGTGA. The CDR3 length is 16 residues.

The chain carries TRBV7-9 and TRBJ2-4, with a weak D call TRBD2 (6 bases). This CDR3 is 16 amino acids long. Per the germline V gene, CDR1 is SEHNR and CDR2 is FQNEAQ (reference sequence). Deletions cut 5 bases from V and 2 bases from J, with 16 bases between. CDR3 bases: TGTGCCAGCAGCAAATGGCGGGGTGAAACCAAAAACATTCAGTACTTC. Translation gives CASSKWRGETKNIQYF.

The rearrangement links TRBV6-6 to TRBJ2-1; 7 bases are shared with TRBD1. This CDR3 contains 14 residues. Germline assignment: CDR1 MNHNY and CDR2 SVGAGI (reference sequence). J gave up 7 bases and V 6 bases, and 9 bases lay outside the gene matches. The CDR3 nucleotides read TGTGCCAGCAGCCCTGACAGGGTTGGGAATGAGCAGTTCTTC. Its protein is CASSPDRVGNEQFF.

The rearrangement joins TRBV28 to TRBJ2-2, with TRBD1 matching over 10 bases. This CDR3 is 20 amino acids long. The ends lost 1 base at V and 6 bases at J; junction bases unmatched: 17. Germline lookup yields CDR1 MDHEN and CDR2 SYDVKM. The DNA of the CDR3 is TGTGCCAGCAGTTTATTCTTGCGAAGAAAAAGAGGACAGGGGGCCGGGGAGCTGTTTTTT. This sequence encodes CASSLFLRRKRGQGAGELFF.

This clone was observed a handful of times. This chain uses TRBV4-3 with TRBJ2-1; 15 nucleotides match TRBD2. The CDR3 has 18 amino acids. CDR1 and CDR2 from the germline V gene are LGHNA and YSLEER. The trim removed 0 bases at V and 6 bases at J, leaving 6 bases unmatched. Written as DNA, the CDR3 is TGCGCCAGCAGCCAAGACCCGGGACTAGCGGGAGGAGTCAATGAGCAGTTCTTC. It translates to CASSQDPGLAGGVNEQFF.

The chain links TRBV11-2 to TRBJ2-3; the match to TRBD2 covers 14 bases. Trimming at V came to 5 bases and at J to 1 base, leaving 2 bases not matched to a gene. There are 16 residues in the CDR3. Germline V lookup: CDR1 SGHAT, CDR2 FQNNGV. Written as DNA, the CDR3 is TGTGCCAGCAGCCCGACTAGCGGGAGGGGCACAGATACGCAGTATTTT. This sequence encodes CASSPTSGRGTDTQYF. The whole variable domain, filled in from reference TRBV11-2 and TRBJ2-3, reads EAGVAQSPRYKIIEKRQSVAFWCNPISGHATLYWYQQILGQGPKLLIQFQNNGVVDDSQLPKDRFSAERLKGVDSTLKIQPAKLEDSAVYLCASSPTSGRGTDTQYFGPGTRLTVL.

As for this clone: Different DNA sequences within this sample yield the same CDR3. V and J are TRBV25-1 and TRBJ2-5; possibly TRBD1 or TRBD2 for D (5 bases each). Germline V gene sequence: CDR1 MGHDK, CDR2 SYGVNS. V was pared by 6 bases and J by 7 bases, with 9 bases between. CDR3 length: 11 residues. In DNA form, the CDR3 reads TGTGCCAGCAGCGAGGGGTGGACCCAGTACTTC. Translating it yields CASSEGWTQYF.

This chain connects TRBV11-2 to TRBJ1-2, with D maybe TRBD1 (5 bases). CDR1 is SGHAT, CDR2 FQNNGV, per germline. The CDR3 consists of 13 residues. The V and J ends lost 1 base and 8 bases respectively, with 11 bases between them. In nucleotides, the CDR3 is TGTGCCAGCAGCTTAGCTCTAGGGGTGGGCTACACCTTC. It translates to CASSLALGVGYTF.

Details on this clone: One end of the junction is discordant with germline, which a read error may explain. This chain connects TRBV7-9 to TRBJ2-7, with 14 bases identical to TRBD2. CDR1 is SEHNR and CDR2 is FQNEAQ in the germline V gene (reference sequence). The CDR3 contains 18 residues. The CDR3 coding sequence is TGTGCCAGCAGCTCCAACTATGGGACTAGCGGGAGCTCCAACGAGCAGTACTTC. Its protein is CASSSNYGTSGSSNEQYF.

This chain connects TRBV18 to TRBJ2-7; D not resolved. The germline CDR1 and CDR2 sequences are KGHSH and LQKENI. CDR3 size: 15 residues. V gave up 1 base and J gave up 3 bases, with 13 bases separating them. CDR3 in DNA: TGTGCCAGCTCACCACGGTCTGGGGAAGTCTACGAGCAGTACTTC. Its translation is CASSPRSGEVYEQYF. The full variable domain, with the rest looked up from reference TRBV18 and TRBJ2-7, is NAGVMQNPRHLVRRRGQEARLRCSPMKGHSHVYWYRQLPEEGLKFMVYLQKENIIDESGMPKERFSAEFPKEGPSILRIQQVVRGDSAAYFCASSPRSGEVYEQYFGPGTRLTVT.

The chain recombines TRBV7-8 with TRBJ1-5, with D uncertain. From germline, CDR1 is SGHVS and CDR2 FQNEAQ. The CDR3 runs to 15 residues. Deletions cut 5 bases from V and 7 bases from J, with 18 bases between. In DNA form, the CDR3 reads TGTGCCAGCAGCGCCCGACCGACTGGTTCGCAGCCCCAGCATTTT. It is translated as CASSARPTGSQPQHF.

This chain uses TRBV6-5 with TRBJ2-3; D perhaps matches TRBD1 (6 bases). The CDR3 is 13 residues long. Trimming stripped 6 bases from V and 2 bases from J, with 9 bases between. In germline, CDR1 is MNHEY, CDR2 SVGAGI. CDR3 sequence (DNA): TGTGCCAGCAGCGGGACAAACACAGATACGCAGTATTTT. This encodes CASSGTNTDTQYF.

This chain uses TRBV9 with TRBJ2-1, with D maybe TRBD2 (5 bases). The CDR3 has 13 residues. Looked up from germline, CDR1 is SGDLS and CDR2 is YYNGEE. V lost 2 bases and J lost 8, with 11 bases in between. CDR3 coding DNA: TGTGCCAGCAGCGTGGGCCGAGCGGATGAGCAGTTCTTC. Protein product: CASSVGRADEQFF.

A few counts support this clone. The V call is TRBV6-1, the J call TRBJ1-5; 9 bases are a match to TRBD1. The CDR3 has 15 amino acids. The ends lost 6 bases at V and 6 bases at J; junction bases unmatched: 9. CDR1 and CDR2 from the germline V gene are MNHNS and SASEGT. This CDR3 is CASREGTGRTQPQHF. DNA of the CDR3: TGTGCCAGCAGGGAGGGGACAGGGAGGACTCAGCCCCAGCATTTT.

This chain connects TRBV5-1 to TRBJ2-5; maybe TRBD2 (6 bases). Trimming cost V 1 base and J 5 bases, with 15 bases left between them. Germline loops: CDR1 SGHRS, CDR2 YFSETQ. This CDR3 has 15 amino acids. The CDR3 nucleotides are TGCGCCAGCAGCTTGACCGGAGGCGGGGCGGAGACCCAGTACTTC. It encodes CASSLTGGGAETQYF.

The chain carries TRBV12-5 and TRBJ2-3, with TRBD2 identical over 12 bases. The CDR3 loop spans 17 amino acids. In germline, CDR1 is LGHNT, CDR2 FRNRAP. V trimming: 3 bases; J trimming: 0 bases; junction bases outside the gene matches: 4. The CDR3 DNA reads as TGTGCTAGTGGTTTCCTAGCGGGAGGGGAAAGCACAGATACGCAGTATTTT. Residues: CASGFLAGGESTDTQYF.

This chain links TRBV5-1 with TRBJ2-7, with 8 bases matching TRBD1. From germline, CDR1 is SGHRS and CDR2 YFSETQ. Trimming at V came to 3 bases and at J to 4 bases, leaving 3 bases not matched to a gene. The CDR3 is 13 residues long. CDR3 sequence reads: CASSWTGKYEQYF. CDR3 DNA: TGCGCCAGCAGCTGGACAGGGAAATACGAGCAGTACTTC.

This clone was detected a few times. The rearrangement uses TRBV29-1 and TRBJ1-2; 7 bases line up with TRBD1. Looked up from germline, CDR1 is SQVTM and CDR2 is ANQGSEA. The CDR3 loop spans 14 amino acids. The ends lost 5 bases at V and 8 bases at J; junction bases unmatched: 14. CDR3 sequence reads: CSVNGDSLRTGYTF. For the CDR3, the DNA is TGCAGCGTTAATGGGGACAGCCTTAGAACGGGCTACACCTTC.